The 30 T cell receptor beta chains reported below all come from one sample, sequenced in a study of blood T cell repertoires in COVID-19. Assay: immunoSEQ multiplex PCR; the TCRdb copy retains only in-frame clones and omits some. The sample lists more than 120,000 clones, around 86% occurring once. The sequencing input was peripheral blood. The receptors stem from a man aged 45 to 65 who had recovered from COVID-19.

This chain joins TRBV10-1 and TRBJ1-2; 9 nucleotides line up with TRBD1. The germline V gene encodes CDR1 WNHNN and CDR2 SYGVQD (reference sequence). The CDR3 is made up of 14 amino acids. J gave up 8 bases and V 7 bases, and 11 bases lay outside the gene matches. The CDR3 reads CASIVRDRVGGYTF. Written as DNA, the CDR3 is TGCGCCAGCATCGTCCGGGACAGGGTGGGAGGCTACACCTTC.

The J gene is TRBJ2-5, the V gene TRBV11-2; D may be TRBD2 (5 bases). This CDR3 comprises 14 residues. Germline V gives CDR1 SGHAT, CDR2 FQNNGV. V lost 1 base and J 5 bases, leaving 11 bases between the germline ends. This CDR3 is CASSLGLAGETQYF. The CDR3 nucleotides read TGTGCCAGCAGCTTAGGGCTAGCTGGGGAGACCCAGTACTTC.

The chain joins TRBV5-1 to TRBJ2-3, with D possibly being TRBD1 (6 bases). CDR3 length: 15 residues. Between the trimmed V and J ends, which lost 5 bases and 4 bases, there was a span of 17 bases. Germline V gene sequence: CDR1 SGHRS, CDR2 YFSETQ. In nucleotides, the CDR3 is TGCGCCAGCAGGAGCCAGGGGAAAGAGGCAGATACGCAGTATTTT. It specifies CASRSQGKEADTQYF.

The chain employs TRBV6-5 and TRBJ1-4; unclear D gene. Germline lookup yields CDR1 MNHEY and CDR2 SVGAGI. The V end was cut by 6 bases, the J end by 5 bases, with 13 bases between. This CDR3 region has 14 residues. The CDR3 coding sequence is TGTGCCAGCAGCCCAACCAGGAGGAATGAAAAACTGTTTTTT. Residues: CASSPTRRNEKLFF.

The chain has TRBV6-5 and TRBJ1-3; D is undetermined. V was cut by 6 bases and J by 3 bases, with 15 bases left in between. The CDR3 consists of 15 residues. From germline, CDR1 is MNHEY and CDR2 SVGAGI. CDR3: CASSSTVPIGNTIYF. In DNA, the CDR3 is TGTGCCAGCAGCTCAACAGTTCCCATTGGAAACACCATATATTTT.

This clone was observed many times. The CDR3 loop reads CASSTQGSRYGYTF. The DNA of the CDR3 is TGTGCCAGTAGTACCCAGGGGTCGAGGTATGGCTACACCTTC. The V call is TRBV19, the J call TRBJ1-2; possible D gene TRBD1, 6 bases. V was cut by 4 bases and J by 5 bases, with 14 bases left in between. The germline CDR1 and CDR2 sequences are LNHDA and SQIVND (reference sequence). The length of the CDR3 is 14 residues.

This sequence joins TRBV27 and TRBJ2-1; maybe TRBD2 (6 bases). Germline V gives CDR1 MNHEY, CDR2 SMNVEV (reference sequence). The CDR3 is 16 amino acids. Trimming cost V 2 bases and J 7 bases, with 18 bases left between them. The CDR3 spells CASSLVLGGRGNEQFF. CDR3 sequence (DNA): TGTGCCAGCAGTTTAGTTTTGGGGGGAAGGGGAAATGAGCAGTTCTTC.

The chain recombines TRBV11-2 with TRBJ2-1; D may be TRBD2 (6 bases). The CDR3 loop spans 16 amino acids. The germline V and J ends were trimmed by 8 bases and 16 bases, with 33 bases remaining between them. CDR1 SGHAT and CDR2 FQNNGV come from the germline V gene. The CDR3 coding sequence is TGTGCCAGCTATCCGGCGGCGGGGAACTCTACAATGAGCGGATTCTTC. Its protein is CASYPAAGNSTMSGFF.

J is TRBJ1-1 and V is TRBV11-1; D is unresolved. Trimming stripped 5 bases from V and 5 bases from J, with 15 bases between. Germline CDR1 and CDR2: SGHAT and FQDESV (reference sequence). The CDR3 extends over 14 amino acids. CDR3 bases: TGTGCCAGCAGCAAAGATACTATATGGACTGAAGCTTTCTTT. Encoded protein: CASSKDTIWTEAFF.

This chain connects TRBV3-1 (or the pseudogene TRBV3-2) to TRBJ2-2; maybe TRBD2 (6 bases). Germline V gives CDR1 LGHDT, CDR2 YNNKEL (reference sequence). The CDR3 sequence is 16 residues long. V was cut by 4 bases and J by 0 bases, with 12 bases left in between. DNA for the CDR3: TGTGCCAGCAGCCGGGGACTCCGATCGAACACCGGGGAGCTGTTTTTT. Residues: CASSRGLRSNTGELFF.

This chain uses TRBV11-3 with TRBJ2-1, with TRBD2 as a possible D gene (6 bases). Per germline, CDR1 SGHNT and CDR2 YENEEA. V was pared by 3 bases and J by 3 bases, with 12 bases between. The CDR3 loop spans 15 amino acids. The CDR3 DNA follows: TGTGCCAGCAGCTTCGGCGGGGAAATCTACAATGAGCAGTTCTTC. Its protein is CASSFGGEIYNEQFF. The complete variable domain, with remaining parts taken from reference TRBV11-3 and TRBJ2-1, reads EAGVVQSPRYKIIEKKQPVAFWCNPISGHNTLYWYLQNLGQGPELLIRYENEEAVDDSQLPKDRFSAERLKGVDSTLKIQPAELGDSAVYLCASSFGGEIYNEQFFGPGTRLTVL.

V and J are TRBV12-2 and TRBJ2-1; the table assigns TRBD1, which was not confirmed against the DNA. TRBV12-2 represents a pseudogene. The CDR3 loop spans 17 amino acids. CDR3 amino acids: CAAAKGQRSFPYNEQFF. CDR3 sequence (DNA): TGTGCCGCGGCGAAGGGACAAAGGTCATTCCCCTACAATGAGCAGTTCTTC.

This clone is a singleton in its sample. The V and J genes are TRBV5-1 and TRBJ2-7; D is unresolved. CDR1 is SGHRS and CDR2 is YFSETQ in the germline V gene. The CDR3 totals 15 residues. V was shortened by 0 bases and J by 6 bases, with 16 bases between the two germline ends. The CDR3 DNA reads as TGCGCCAGCAGCTTGGGAGGCGGAGATACGGCCGAGCAGTACTTC. This encodes CASSLGGGDTAEQYF.

The chain combines TRBV5-1 with TRBJ2-7, with D unresolved. This CDR3 contains 15 residues. V gave up 4 bases and J gave up 0 bases, with 14 bases separating them. In germline, CDR1 is SGHRS, CDR2 YFSETQ. The CDR3 loop reads CASSRHAGLSYEQYF. The CDR3 DNA follows: TGCGCCAGCAGCCGCCATGCAGGTCTCTCCTACGAGCAGTACTTC.

This clone was found once. The chain couples TRBV7-2 to TRBJ1-4, with no clear D. In germline, CDR1 is SGHTA, CDR2 FQGNSA. The CDR3 loop spans 13 amino acids. Deletions cut 5 bases from V and 8 bases from J, with 12 bases between. The CDR3 coding sequence is TGTGCCAGCAGCATCGGGAGACAAGAAAAACTGTTTTTT. Amino acid sequence: CASSIGRQEKLFF.

The chain couples TRBV27 to TRBJ1-6; 9 nucleotides line up with TRBD1. Germline lookup yields CDR1 MNHEY and CDR2 SMNVEV (reference sequence). V shed 5 bases, J shed 10 bases, and the junction held 6 bases outside the gene matches. The CDR3 contains 14 residues. This CDR3 reads CASSLNRGQSPLHF. The CDR3 bases are TGTGCCAGCAGTCTTAACAGGGGGCAATCACCCCTCCACTTT.

V is TRBV5-5 and J is TRBJ1-2, with 9 positions matching TRBD1. CDR3 length: 16 residues. CDR1 and CDR2 from the germline V gene are SGHKS and YYEKEE (reference sequence). V lost 4 bases to trimming and J lost 5 bases; unmatched junction nucleotides: 12. The CDR3 region is CASSRPGGQGRYGYTF. The CDR3 nucleotides are TGTGCCAGCAGCCGACCGGGAGGACAGGGGAGGTATGGCTACACCTTC.

This clone was recorded once. The V gene is TRBV4-1, the J gene TRBJ2-1; perhaps TRBD2 as D (5 bases). This CDR3 contains 17 residues. The V end lost 2 bases, the J end lost 0 bases, and 14 bases lay between the germline ends. In germline, CDR1 is MGHRA, CDR2 YSYEKL. CDR3 DNA: TGCGCCAGCAGCCAAACAGCGGCTAGCCCCTCCTACAATGAGCAGTTCTTC. Translation: CASSQTAASPSYNEQFF.

This sequence joins TRBV3-1 (or the pseudogene TRBV3-2) and TRBJ2-2; D gene ambiguous. The V gene's germline CDR1 is LGHDT and CDR2 YNNKEL (reference sequence). V was trimmed by 6 bases and J by 5 bases, leaving 4 bases between them. CDR3 size: 11 residues. The CDR3 region is CASRLTGELFF. CDR3 bases: TGTGCCAGCAGATTAACCGGGGAGCTGTTTTTT.

This rearrangement joins TRBV4-1 to TRBJ2-7; D gene ambiguous. CDR1 is MGHRA, CDR2 YSYEKL, per germline. The CDR3 is 17 amino acids. The ends were cut back, 0 bases at V and 3 bases at J, with 18 bases in the middle. Here the CDR3 DNA reads TGCGCCAGCAGCCAAGATCGGCAGCGTCTACGATTCTACGAGCAGTACTTC. Its translation is CASSQDRQRLRFYEQYF.

This chain links TRBV7-2 with TRBJ1-1, with D tentatively TRBD1 (5 bases). The CDR3 is 15 amino acids. From germline, CDR1 is SGHTA and CDR2 FQGNSA. Trimming took 1 base from V and 4 from J, leaving 13 bases between them. CDR3 DNA sequence: TGTGCCAGCAGCTTAGTCACCGGGGGAAGCACTGAAGCTTTCTTT. This translates into CASSLVTGGSTEAFF.

This rearrangement joins TRBV10-3 to TRBJ2-2; TRBD2 aligns across 11 bases. The CDR3 sequence is 17 residues long. Germline V CDR1 and CDR2: ENHRY, SYGVKD. V was pared by 0 bases and J by 6 bases, with 6 bases of the junction left unmatched. The CDR3 DNA sequence: TGTGCCATCAGTGAGTCAGGGACTAGCGGTGGCCCCGGGGAGCTGTTTTTT. Amino acids: CAISESGTSGGPGELFF.

The gene calls are TRBV4-1 and TRBJ2-4, with D perhaps matching TRBD1 (6 bases). V was clipped by 1 base and J by 5 bases, with 12 bases between them. CDR1 is MGHRA and CDR2 is YSYEKL in the germline V gene. This CDR3 has 15 amino acids. The CDR3 spells CASSQGTGFQNIQYF. The CDR3 DNA reads as TGCGCCAGCAGCCAAGGAACAGGGTTTCAAAACATTCAGTACTTC.

This chain joins TRBV11-2 and TRBJ2-5; no definite D call. CDR3 length: 15 residues. Looked up from germline, CDR1 is SGHAT and CDR2 is FQNNGV. With 0 bases removed from V and 9 bases from J, the gap between germline ends came to 17 bases. DNA for the CDR3: TGTGCCAGCAGCTTAGAGTTCGGAGCCCCGCCGTCCCAGTACTTC. Translated: CASSLEFGAPPSQYF. Variable domain in full (rest from reference TRBV11-2 and TRBJ2-5): EAGVAQSPRYKIIEKRQSVAFWCNPISGHATLYWYQQILGQGPKLLIQFQNNGVVDDSQLPKDRFSAERLKGVDSTLKIQPAKLEDSAVYLCASSLEFGAPPSQYFGPGTRLLVL.

The genes are TRBV5-4 and TRBJ2-5; 7 bases align to TRBD1. The V and J ends lost 3 bases and 2 bases, in that order; junction bases with no gene match: 10. The CDR3 consists of 16 residues. CDR1 is SGHNT and CDR2 is YYREEE in the germline V gene (reference sequence). CDR3 loop: CASSYTDRPPQETQYF. DNA of the CDR3: TGTGCCAGCAGCTATACGGACAGGCCACCGCAAGAGACCCAGTACTTC.

In this sample, this clone turned up once. The chain has TRBV7-8 and TRBJ1-3; possibly TRBD1 for D (5 bases). V shed 5 bases and J shed 1 base, with 24 bases lying between them. CDR1 SGHVS and CDR2 FQNEAQ come from the germline V gene. This CDR3 spans 19 amino acids. CDR3 nucleotides: TGTGCCAGCAGCCCCCCACGACAGCACGAGCTAATTTCTGGAAACACCATATATTTT. Its translation is CASSPPRQHELISGNTIYF. The complete variable domain, with remaining parts taken from reference TRBV7-8 and TRBJ1-3, reads GAGVSQSPRYKVAKRGQDVALRCDPISGHVSLFWYQQALGQGPEFLTYFQNEAQLDKSGLPSDRFFAERPEGSVSTLKIQRTQQEDSAVYLCASSPPRQHELISGNTIYFGEGSWLTVV.

The chain joins TRBV4-3 to TRBJ2-5, with 9 bases that match TRBD2. This CDR3 has 17 amino acids. V was clipped by 4 bases and J by 5 bases; unmatched bases: 14. Looked up from germline, CDR1 is LGHNA and CDR2 is YSLEER. The CDR3 protein is CASSRRPGGGASETQYF. The CDR3 DNA sequence: TGCGCCAGCAGCCGCCGCCCTGGCGGGGGGGCCTCGGAGACCCAGTACTTC.

The chain combines TRBV5-1 with TRBJ2-3; TRBD1 aligns across 9 bases. Germline trimming cut 4 bases from V and 3 bases from J; bases unmatched to any gene: 9. Germline values: CDR1 SGHRS, CDR2 YFSETQ. This CDR3 is built from 16 residues. In DNA form, the CDR3 reads TGCGCCAGCAGCGATCCCGGACAGGGGCGAACAGATACGCAGTATTTT. It encodes CASSDPGQGRTDTQYF.

V gene TRBV18 combines with J gene TRBJ2-1; 7 bases fit TRBD1. V shed 3 bases, J shed 4 bases, and the junction held 9 bases outside the gene matches. The germline CDR1 and CDR2 sequences are KGHSH and LQKENI. CDR3 length equals 16 residues. CDR3 sequence: CASSPFQGERYNEQFF. CDR3 nucleotide sequence: TGTGCCAGCTCACCGTTCCAGGGGGAAAGGTACAATGAGCAGTTCTTC.

The V gene is TRBV10-3, the J gene TRBJ2-7; 14 nucleotides match TRBD2. Losses at the gene ends were 10 bases for V and 1 base for J; bases not matched to a gene: 6. The germline gives CDR1 ENHRY, CDR2 SYGVKD. This CDR3 spans 15 amino acids. The CDR3 DNA reads as TGTGCCAACGGGACTAGCGGGGGACTTTCCTACGAGCAGTACTTC. It specifies CANGTSGGLSYEQYF.